These 9 T cell receptor beta chains originate from one sample sequenced in a study of regulatory T cells in long-lasting Graves disease. Library construction for TCR beta used iRepertoire HTBI primers and Arm-PCR of CDR3 regions. TCRdb itself ran the multiplex PCR reads through MiXCR, one entry per CDR3 protein. The table includes hundreds of thousands of distinct CDR3 sequences, about 13% detected once. This sample's time point: newly diagnosed GD, antithyroid drugs for less than 3 months. Construction of the TCR library relied on RNA isolated from PBMCs. The sample also formed part of further work on T cells in Graves' hyperthyroidism and ophthalmopathy.

The starting material was peripheral blood mononuclear cells (PBMCs), obtained at new diagnosis, from a patient treated with antithyroid drugs. These receptors all stem from a man in his thirties or forties with Graves disease.

The rearrangement joins TRBV6-1 to TRBJ2-1, with D perhaps TRBD1 (5 bases). The germline V and J ends were trimmed by 6 bases and 7 bases, with 7 bases remaining between them. CDR3 size: 11 residues. Germline V CDR1 and CDR2: MNHNS, SASEGT. CDR3 DNA sequence: TGTGCCAGCAGCGACAGAAATGAGCAGTTCTTC. It is translated as CASSDRNEQFF.

This clonotype was observed at least ten times. V gene TRBV12-3 or TRBV12-4 combines with J gene TRBJ1-2; perhaps TRBD1 as D (6 bases). CDR3 length: 15 residues. V was pared by 2 bases and J by 8 bases, with 18 bases between. The CDR3 spells CASSLSGQGFVGYTF. Here the CDR3 DNA reads TGTGCCAGCAGTTTAAGTGGTCAGGGGTTTGTCGGCTACACCTTC.

The chain uses TRBV14 and TRBJ1-1, with D unresolved. Per the germline V gene, CDR1 is SGHDN and CDR2 is FVKESK. The length of the CDR3 is 12 residues. V shed 1 base and J shed 7 bases, with 7 bases lying between them. CDR3 loop: CASSQGFSEAFF. The CDR3, as DNA: TGTGCCAGCAGCCAAGGTTTCAGTGAAGCTTTCTTT.

The chain has TRBV5-1 and TRBJ2-1; TRBD2 agrees at 9 bases. The CDR3 length is 16 residues. The germline V gene has CDR1 SGHRS and CDR2 YFSETQ. Germline trimming cut 4 bases from V and 5 bases from J; bases unmatched to any gene: 10. The CDR3 region has the DNA TGCGCCAGCAGCCATACTAGCGGGCCCGGGAACAATGAGCAGTTCTTC. Translation: CASSHTSGPGNNEQFF. The full variable domain, with the rest looked up from reference TRBV5-1 and TRBJ2-1, is KAGVTQTPRYLIKTRGQQVTLSCSPISGHRSVSWYQQTPGQGLQFLFEYFSETQRNKGNFPGRFSGRQFSNSRSEMNVSTLELGDSALYLCASSHTSGPGNNEQFFGPGTRLTVL.

This clonotype was seen many times. The CDR3 here is CSVHRDTLLPRAKNIQYF. The CDR3 DNA sequence: TGCAGCGTCCACCGGGACACGCTGCTTCCAAGAGCCAAAAACATTCAGTACTTC. The chain couples TRBV29-1 to TRBJ2-4; tentative D call: TRBD1 (6 bases). The CDR3 has 18 amino acids. CDR1 SQVTM and CDR2 ANQGSEA come from the germline V gene. V was trimmed by 6 bases and J by 0 bases, leaving 24 bases between them.

This clonotype was detected many times. The chain uses TRBV30 and TRBJ1-2; TRBD1 matches 8 bases. J gave up 8 bases and V 5 bases, and 1 base lay outside the gene matches. The CDR3 totals 10 residues. The germline gives CDR1 GTSNPN, CDR2 SVGIG (reference sequence). The CDR3 protein is CAWGDRGYTF. In nucleotides, the CDR3 is TGTGCCTGGGGGGACAGGGGCTACACCTTC.

At least ten counts were recorded for this clonotype. This chain uses TRBV12-3 or TRBV12-4 with TRBJ1-1, with a tentative D call TRBD1 (6 bases). The CDR3 runs to 13 residues. The V end lost 6 bases, the J end lost 6 bases, and 14 bases lay between the germline ends. CDR3 sequence: CASSWGPGAEAFF. The CDR3 nucleotides read TGTGCCAGCAGCTGGGGCCCAGGGGCTGAAGCTTTCTTT.

This clonotype has more than one count but fewer than ten. A much larger clone differs by one base, so this may be a read error. The rearrangement uses TRBV27 and TRBJ2-7; 16 positions agree with TRBD2. Germline values: CDR1 MNHEY, CDR2 SMNVEV (reference sequence). V shed 2 bases and J 5 bases; nucleotides not matched to a gene: 0. The CDR3 is 15 amino acids. CDR3 loop: CASSLGTSGRDEQYF. CDR3 nucleotide sequence: TGTGCCAGCAGTTTAGGGACTAGCGGGAGGGACGAGCAGTACTTC.

A few counts support this clonotype. The V call is TRBV20-1, the J call TRBJ1-5, with unresolved D. Trimming removed 5 bases at V and 0 bases at J, with 11 bases between. CDR3 size: 14 residues. Germline CDR1 and CDR2: DFQATT and SNEGSKA (reference sequence). The CDR3 sequence is CSARLRNSNQPQHF. The CDR3 nucleotides are TGCAGTGCTCGGTTAAGAAATAGCAATCAGCCCCAGCATTTT.